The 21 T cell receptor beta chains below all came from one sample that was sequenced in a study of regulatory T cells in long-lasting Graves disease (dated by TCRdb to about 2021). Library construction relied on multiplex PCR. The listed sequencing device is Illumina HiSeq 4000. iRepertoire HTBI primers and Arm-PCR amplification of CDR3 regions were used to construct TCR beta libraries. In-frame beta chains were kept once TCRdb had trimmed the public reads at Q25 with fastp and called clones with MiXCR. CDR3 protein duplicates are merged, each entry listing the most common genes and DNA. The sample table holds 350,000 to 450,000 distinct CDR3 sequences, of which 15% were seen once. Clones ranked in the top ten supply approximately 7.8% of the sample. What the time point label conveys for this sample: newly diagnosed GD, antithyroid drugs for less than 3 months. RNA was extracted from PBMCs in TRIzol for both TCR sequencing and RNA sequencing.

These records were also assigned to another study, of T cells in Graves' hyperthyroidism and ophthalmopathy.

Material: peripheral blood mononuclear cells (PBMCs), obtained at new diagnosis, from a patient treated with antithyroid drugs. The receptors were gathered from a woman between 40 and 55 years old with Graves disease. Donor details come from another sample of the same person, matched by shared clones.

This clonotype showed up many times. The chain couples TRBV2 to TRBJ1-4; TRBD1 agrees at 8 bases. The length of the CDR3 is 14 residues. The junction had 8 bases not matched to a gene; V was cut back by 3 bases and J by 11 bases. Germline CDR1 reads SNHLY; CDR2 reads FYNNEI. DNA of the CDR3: TGTGCCAGCAGTGAGGGACAGGCTATTGTGAAACTGTTTTTT. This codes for CASSEGQAIVKLFF. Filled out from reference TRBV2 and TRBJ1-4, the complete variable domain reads EPEVTQTPSHQVTQMGQEVILRCVPISNHLYFYWYRQILGQKVEFLVSFYNNEISEKSEIFDDQFSVERPDGSNFTLKIRSTKLEDSAMYFCASSEGQAIVKLFFGSGTQLSVL.

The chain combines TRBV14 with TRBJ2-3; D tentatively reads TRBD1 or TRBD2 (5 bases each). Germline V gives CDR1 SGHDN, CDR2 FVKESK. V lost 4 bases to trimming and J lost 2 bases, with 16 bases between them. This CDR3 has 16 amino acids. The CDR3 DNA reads TGTGCCAGCAGCCTTACATCCGGGACGGCCACAGATACGCAGTATTTT. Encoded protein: CASSLTSGTATDTQYF.

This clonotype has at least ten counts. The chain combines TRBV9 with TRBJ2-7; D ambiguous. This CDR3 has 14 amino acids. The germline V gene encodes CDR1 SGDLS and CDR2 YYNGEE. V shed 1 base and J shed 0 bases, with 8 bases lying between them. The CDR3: CASSVSVNSYEQYF. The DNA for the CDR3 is TGTGCCAGCAGCGTATCAGTTAACTCCTACGAGCAGTACTTC.

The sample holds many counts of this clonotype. Here the CDR3 reads CASRVETRSGTQYF. DNA for the CDR3: TGCGCCAGCAGAGTCGAGACTAGGAGCGGTACGCAGTATTTT. V and J are TRBV5-1 and TRBJ2-3; possible D gene TRBD2, 6 bases. The germline CDR1 and CDR2 sequences are SGHRS and YFSETQ. Trimming took 5 bases from V and 8 from J, leaving 18 bases between them. The CDR3 sequence is 14 residues long.

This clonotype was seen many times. For the CDR3, the DNA is TGTGCCAGGGGACCCACAGATACGCAGTATTTT. The encoded protein is CARGPTDTQYF. This chain links TRBV6-1 with TRBJ2-3, with D tentatively TRBD1 or TRBD2 (5 bases each). Per the germline V gene, CDR1 is MNHNS and CDR2 is SASEGT. V lost 9 bases and J lost 2, with 6 bases in between. The CDR3 is 11 amino acids.

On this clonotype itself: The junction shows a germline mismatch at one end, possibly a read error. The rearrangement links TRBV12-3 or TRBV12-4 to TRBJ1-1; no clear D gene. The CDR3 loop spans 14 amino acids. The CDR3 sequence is CTSSFGIRNTEAFF. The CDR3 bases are TGTACCAGCAGTTTCGGGATTCGGAACACTGAAGCTTTCTTT.

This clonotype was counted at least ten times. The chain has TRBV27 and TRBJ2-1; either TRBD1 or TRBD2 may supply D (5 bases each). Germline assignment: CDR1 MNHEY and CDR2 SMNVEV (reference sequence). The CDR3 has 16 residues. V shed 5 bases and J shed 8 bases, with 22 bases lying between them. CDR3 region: CASSPSAGRAPDEQFF. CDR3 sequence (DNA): TGTGCCAGCAGTCCATCCGCGGGCAGGGCGCCCGATGAGCAGTTCTTC.

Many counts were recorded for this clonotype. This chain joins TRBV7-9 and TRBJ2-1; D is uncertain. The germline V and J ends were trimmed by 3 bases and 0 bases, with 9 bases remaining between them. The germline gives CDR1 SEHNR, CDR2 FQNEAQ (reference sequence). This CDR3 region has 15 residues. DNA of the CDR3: TGTGCCAGCAGCTTTTCCCAAAGCTCCTACAATGAGCAGTTCTTC. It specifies CASSFSQSSYNEQFF.

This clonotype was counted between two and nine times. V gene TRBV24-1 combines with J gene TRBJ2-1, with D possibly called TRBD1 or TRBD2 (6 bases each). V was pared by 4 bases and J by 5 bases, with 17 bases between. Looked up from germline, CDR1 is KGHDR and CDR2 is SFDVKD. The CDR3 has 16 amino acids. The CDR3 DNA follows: TGTGCCACCAGTGAACCCGCGGGACAAGGAAACAATGAGCAGTTCTTC. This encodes CATSEPAGQGNNEQFF.

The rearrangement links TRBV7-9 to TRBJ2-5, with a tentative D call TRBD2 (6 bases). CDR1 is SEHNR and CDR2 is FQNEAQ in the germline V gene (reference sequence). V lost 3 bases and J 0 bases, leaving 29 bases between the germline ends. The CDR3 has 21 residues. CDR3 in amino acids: CASSFSLVLFSEGQYQETQYF. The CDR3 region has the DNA TGTGCCAGCAGCTTTTCCTTAGTTCTCTTCTCGGAGGGCCAATACCAAGAGACCCAGTACTTC.

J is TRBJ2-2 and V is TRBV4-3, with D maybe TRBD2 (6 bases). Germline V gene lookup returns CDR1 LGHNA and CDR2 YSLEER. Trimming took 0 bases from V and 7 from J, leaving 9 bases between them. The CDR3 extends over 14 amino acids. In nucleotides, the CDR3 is TGCGCCAGCAGCCAAGAGGGAGGAGACGGGGAGCTGTTTTTT. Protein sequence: CASSQEGGDGELFF.

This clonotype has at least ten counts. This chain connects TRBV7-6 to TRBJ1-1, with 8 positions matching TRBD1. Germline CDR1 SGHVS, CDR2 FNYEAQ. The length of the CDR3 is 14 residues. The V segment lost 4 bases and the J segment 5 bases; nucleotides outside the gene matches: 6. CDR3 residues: CASSSQGARTEAFF. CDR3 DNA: TGTGCCAGCAGCTCGCAGGGGGCGCGGACTGAAGCTTTCTTT. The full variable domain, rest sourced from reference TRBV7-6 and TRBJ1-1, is GAGVSQSPRYKVTKRGQDVALRCDPISGHVSLYWYRQALGQGPEFLTYFNYEAQQDKSGLPNDRFSAERPEGSISTLTIQRTEQRDSAMYRCASSSQGARTEAFFGQGTRLTVV.

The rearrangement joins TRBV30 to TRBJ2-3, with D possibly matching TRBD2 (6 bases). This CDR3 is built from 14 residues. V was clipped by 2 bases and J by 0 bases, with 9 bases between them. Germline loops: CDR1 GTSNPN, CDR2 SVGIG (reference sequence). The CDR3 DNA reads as TGTGCCTGGAGTCCCGGGACTAGCACAGATACGCAGTATTTT. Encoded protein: CAWSPGTSTDTQYF. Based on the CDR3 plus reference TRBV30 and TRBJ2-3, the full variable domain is SQTIHQWPATLVQPVGSPLSLECTVEGTSNPNLYWYRQAAGRGLQLLFYSVGIGQISSEVPQNLSASRPQDRQFILSSKKLLLSDSGFYLCAWSPGTSTDTQYFGPGTRLTVL.

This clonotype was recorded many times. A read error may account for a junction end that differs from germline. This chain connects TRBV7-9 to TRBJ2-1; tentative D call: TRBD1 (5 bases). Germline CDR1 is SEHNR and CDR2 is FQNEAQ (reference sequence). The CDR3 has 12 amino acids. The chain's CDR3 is CASSLVGQGGLF. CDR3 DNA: TGTGCCAGCAGCTTAGTCGGGCAGGGCGGTCTCTTC.

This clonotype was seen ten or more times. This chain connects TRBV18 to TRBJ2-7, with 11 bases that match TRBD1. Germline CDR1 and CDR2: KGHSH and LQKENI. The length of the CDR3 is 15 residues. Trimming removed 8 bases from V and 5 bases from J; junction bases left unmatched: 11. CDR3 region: CASSPPGQGADEQYF. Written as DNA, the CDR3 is TGTGCCAGCAGTCCGCCTGGACAGGGGGCCGACGAGCAGTACTTC.

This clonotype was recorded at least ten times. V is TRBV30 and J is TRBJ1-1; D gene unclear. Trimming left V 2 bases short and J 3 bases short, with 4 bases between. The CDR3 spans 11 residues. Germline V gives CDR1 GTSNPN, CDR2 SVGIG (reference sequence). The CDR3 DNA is TGTGCCTGGAGTTTATACACTGAAGCTTTCTTT. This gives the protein CAWSLYTEAFF. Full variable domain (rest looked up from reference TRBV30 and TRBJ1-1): SQTIHQWPATLVQPVGSPLSLECTVEGTSNPNLYWYRQAAGRGLQLLFYSVGIGQISSEVPQNLSASRPQDRQFILSSKKLLLSDSGFYLCAWSLYTEAFFGQGTRLTVV.

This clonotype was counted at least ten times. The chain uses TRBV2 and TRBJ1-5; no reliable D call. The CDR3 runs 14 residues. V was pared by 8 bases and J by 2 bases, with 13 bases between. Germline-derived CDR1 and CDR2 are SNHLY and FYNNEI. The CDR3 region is CASCFLEGNQPQHF. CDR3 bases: TGTGCCAGCTGTTTTCTGGAAGGCAATCAGCCCCAGCATTTT.

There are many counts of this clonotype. The CDR3 DNA reads as TGTGCCAGCAGTTTACGGGGGGCGCCCGGTCAGCCCCAGCATTTT. Translated: CASSLRGAPGQPQHF. The V and J genes are TRBV28 and TRBJ1-5; tentative D call: TRBD1 (6 bases). The CDR3 contains 15 residues. CDR1 is MDHEN, CDR2 SYDVKM, per germline. V was cut by 2 bases and J by 6 bases, with 14 bases left in between.

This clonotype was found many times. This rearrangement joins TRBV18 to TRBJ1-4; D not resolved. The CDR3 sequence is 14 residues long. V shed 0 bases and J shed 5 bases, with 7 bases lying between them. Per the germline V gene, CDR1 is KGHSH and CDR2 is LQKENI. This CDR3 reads CASSPPSQNEKLFF. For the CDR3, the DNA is TGTGCCAGCTCACCACCCAGTCAGAATGAAAAACTGTTTTTT.

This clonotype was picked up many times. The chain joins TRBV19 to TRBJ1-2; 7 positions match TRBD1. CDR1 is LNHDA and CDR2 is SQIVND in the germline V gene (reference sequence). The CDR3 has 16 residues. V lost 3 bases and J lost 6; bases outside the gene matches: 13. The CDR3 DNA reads TGTGCCAGTAGTATTACAGGGGTGGGGGGTGATCATGGCTACACCTTC. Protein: CASSITGVGGDHGYTF.

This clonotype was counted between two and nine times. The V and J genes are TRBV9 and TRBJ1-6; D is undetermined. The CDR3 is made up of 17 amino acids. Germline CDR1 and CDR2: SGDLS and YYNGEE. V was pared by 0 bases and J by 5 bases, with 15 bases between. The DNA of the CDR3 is TGTGCCAGCAGCGTAGAGTCCCACAGCTTCAATAATTCACCCCTCCACTTT. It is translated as CASSVESHSFNNSPLHF.